One sample yielded the 6 T cell receptor beta chains listed below, sequenced in a study of graft-versus-host responses after intestinal transplantation. Profiling relied on immunoSEQ multiplex PCR, and the TCRdb table lists in-frame clones only, not all of them. The table lists about 54,000 clones, more than 80% of them singletons. The sequencing used PBMCs, collected more than 650 days after intestinal transplant. The receptors here all came from a human patient who received an intestinal transplant, so some T cells may come from the graft donor.

By proportion, this clone is medium-sized (0.01 to 0.1%). The J gene is TRBJ1-2, the V gene TRBV1; the table's D call, TRBD1, was not checked against the DNA. TRBV1 is a listed pseudogene. The CDR3 covers 11 residues. CDR3 sequence: CTSSQDRGYTF. The CDR3 nucleotides read TGCACCAGCAGCCAAGACAGGGGCTACACCTTC.

This sequence joins TRBV6-1 and TRBJ1-2, with a tentative D call TRBD1 (6 bases). Germline V gene data show CDR1 as MNHNS and CDR2 as SASEGT. The CDR3 length is 15 residues. V was shortened by 1 base and J by 9 bases, with 18 bases between the two germline ends. The CDR3 region is CASSEGVGAFISYTF. The CDR3 region has the DNA TGTGCCAGCAGTGAAGGCGTGGGGGCCTTTATTAGCTACACCTTC.

The chain links TRBV9 to TRBJ2-7, with 9 bases matching TRBD2. Germline V gives CDR1 SGDLS, CDR2 YYNGEE. The CDR3 contains 17 residues. V was pared by 2 bases and J by 7 bases, with 16 bases of the junction left unmatched. The CDR3 bases are TGTGCCAGCAGCGTCCCAGACCGCGGGGGGGTACGGTATGAGCAGTACTTC. This translates into CASSVPDRGGVRYEQYF.

J is TRBJ1-2 and V is TRBV19, with D maybe TRBD1 (5 bases). Trimming left V 2 bases short and J 4 bases short, with 8 bases between. The CDR3 contains 13 residues. Germline-derived CDR1 and CDR2 are LNHDA and SQIVND (reference sequence). As DNA, the CDR3 is TGTGCCAGTAGTATAAGGGGAGTCTATGGCTACACCTTC. Amino acid sequence: CASSIRGVYGYTF.

The chain combines TRBV21-1 with TRBJ1-4. TRBV21-1 is deemed a pseudogene. CDR3 size: 20 residues. As DNA, the CDR3 is TGTGCCAGCAGCAAATATGTTCCAGACCTCGCCTTAACAACTAATGAAAAACTGTTTTTT. This codes for CASSKYVPDLALTTNEKLFF.

The genes are TRBV10-3 and TRBJ2-7, with D unclear. The V gene lost 5 bases and the J gene lost 3 bases, with 8 bases spanning the gap. CDR3 length: 12 amino acids. CDR1 and CDR2 (germline): ENHRY, SYGVKD. CDR3 nucleotides: TGTGCCATCAGTCAGGACCGCTACGAGCAGTACTTC. Translating gives CAISQDRYEQYF.